Described below is a single T cell receptor beta chain sequence and its context. Its antigen is undetermined. The germline V and J ends were trimmed by 1 base and 1 base, with 14 bases remaining between them. This CDR3 has 16 residues. The germline CDR1 and CDR2 sequences are SGHTA and FQGNSA. The PCR used 60 Vbeta and 13 Jbeta primers. Data came from immunoSEQ multiplex PCR; TCRdb stores just in-frame clones and leaves some out. This sample has around 110,000 clones, with approximately 79% found just once. The data derive from a study of cytomegalovirus exposure and HLA in healthy donors. Study outcomes and limitations: TCR beta sequences reportedly predicted most subjects' HLA-A and HLA-B alleles accurately.

Sequencing was performed on PBMCs. The rearrangement uses TRBV7-2 and TRBJ2-7, with a weak D call TRBD1 (5 bases). This receptor was obtained from a man younger than 35 in good health and CMV-seronegative. The chain's CDR3 is CASSLDLWGASYEQYF. CDR3 nucleotide sequence: TGTGCCAGCAGCTTAGATTTGTGGGGCGCGTCCTACGAGCAGTACTTC.